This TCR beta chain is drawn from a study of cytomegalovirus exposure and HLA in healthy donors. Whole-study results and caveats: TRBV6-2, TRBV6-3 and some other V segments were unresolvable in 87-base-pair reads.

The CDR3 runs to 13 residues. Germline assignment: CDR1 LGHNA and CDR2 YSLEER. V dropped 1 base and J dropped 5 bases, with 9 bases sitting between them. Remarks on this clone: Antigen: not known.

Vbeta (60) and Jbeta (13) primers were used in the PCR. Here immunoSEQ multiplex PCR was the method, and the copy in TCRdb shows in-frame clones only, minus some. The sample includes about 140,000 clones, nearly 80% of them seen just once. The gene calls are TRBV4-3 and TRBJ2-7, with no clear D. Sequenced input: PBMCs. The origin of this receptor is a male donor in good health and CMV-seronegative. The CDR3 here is CASSQGIGDEQYF. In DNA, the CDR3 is TGCGCCAGCAGCCAAGGGATCGGAGACGAGCAGTACTTC.